This record covers a single T cell receptor (beta chain). The antigen remains unidentified. The CDR3 loop spans 15 amino acids. Germline trimming cut 3 bases from V and 8 bases from J; bases unmatched to any gene: 9. Germline-derived CDR1 and CDR2 are LNHDA and SQIVND (reference sequence). This sample is part of a study of T cell responses to AZD1222 COVID-19 vaccine. The repertoire was sequenced with immunoSEQ multiplex PCR; TCRdb's copy has only in-frame clones and lacks some. The sample has about 140,000 clones, around 90% seen once. General observations from the study: Mapped onto spike, vaccine-associated CD4 TCRs spanned it and were dominant at 160-218 and 743-854.

This specimen consisted of peripheral blood, obtained 28 days after the second AZD1222 dose. The sequence was collected from an adult who received the AZD1222 COVID-19 vaccine. V and J are TRBV19 and TRBJ1-4; 7 positions match TRBD1. CDR3 DNA sequence: TGTGCCAGTAGTATCTTCTGGCAGGGGGGCGAAAAACTGTTTTTT. Its protein is CASSIFWQGGEKLFF.